The 32 T cell receptor beta chains reported below all come from one sample, sequenced in a study of CD8 T cells in Susac syndrome. Reverse transcription of 0.5 to 1 ug RNA was performed with random hexamers. Each CDR3 protein is one row after TCRdb ran MiXCR on the immunoSEQ multiplex PCR reads. The profile shows roughly 110,000 distinct CDR3 sequences, 80% to 95% of them singletons. Sequencing input: CD8+ T cells from PBMCs. These receptors came from a human donor in good health.

The rearrangement links TRBV7-2 to TRBJ2-1; D gene uncertain. This CDR3 spans 14 amino acids. CDR1 is SGHTA, CDR2 FQGNSA, per germline. V lost 1 base to trimming and J lost 5 bases, with 9 bases between them. The DNA of the CDR3 is TGTGCCAGCAGCTTAGATTTACCCAACAATGAGCAGTTCTTC. Residues: CASSLDLPNNEQFF.

V and J are TRBV27 and TRBJ1-3; D perhaps matches TRBD1 (5 bases). This CDR3 region has 14 residues. Germline V CDR1 and CDR2: MNHEY, SMNVEV (reference sequence). V lost 5 bases and J lost 0, with 8 bases in between. CDR3: CASSRGGSGNTIYF. DNA for the CDR3: TGTGCCAGCAGTCGGGGGGGCTCTGGAAACACCATATATTTT.

The V call is TRBV27, the J call TRBJ2-7, with 8 bases fitting TRBD1. After removal of 4 bases from V and 3 bases from J, the junction contained 8 bases not matched to a gene. The CDR3 loop spans 15 amino acids. Germline CDR1 reads MNHEY; CDR2 reads SMNVEV (reference sequence). This CDR3 reads CASSSTGVADYEQYF. The CDR3, as DNA: TGTGCCAGCAGTTCGACAGGGGTCGCAGACTACGAGCAGTACTTC.

This sequence joins TRBV7-9 and TRBJ1-3, with TRBD1 as a possible D gene (6 bases). Germline V CDR1 and CDR2: SEHNR, FQNEAQ (reference sequence). This CDR3 spans 14 amino acids. The germline V and J ends were trimmed by 5 bases and 1 base, with 9 bases remaining between them. In DNA form, the CDR3 reads TGTGCCAGCAGCCCTCAGGGGTCTGGAAACACCATATATTTT. It is translated as CASSPQGSGNTIYF.

The chain recombines TRBV27 with TRBJ2-7; maybe TRBD1 (5 bases). The CDR3 covers 14 residues. CDR1 and CDR2 (germline): MNHEY, SMNVEV (reference sequence). Trimming stripped 5 bases from V and 2 bases from J, with 13 bases between. This chain's CDR3 is CASSVGRGAYEQYF. In DNA, the CDR3 is TGTGCCAGCAGTGTGGGGCGCGGAGCCTACGAGCAGTACTTC.

This clonotype was seen once. The chain joins TRBV7-2 to TRBJ2-1; 8 positions match TRBD2. J was trimmed by 6 bases and V by 1 base; bases with no gene match: 5. This CDR3 contains 15 residues. Germline V gives CDR1 SGHTA, CDR2 FQGNSA. The CDR3 DNA reads TGTGCCAGCAGCTTAGAGCGGGGGTCGGTCAATGAGCAGTTCTTC. This codes for CASSLERGSVNEQFF.

The chain carries TRBV2 and TRBJ2-5; D remains ambiguous. V shed 10 bases and J shed 4 bases, with 13 bases lying between them. Germline CDR1 is SNHLY and CDR2 is FYNNEI. This CDR3 region has 12 residues. The CDR3 loop reads CAMRTTPETQYF. CDR3 DNA: TGTGCCATGCGGACCACCCCAGAGACCCAGTACTTC.

There are a few counts of this clonotype. The V gene is TRBV29-1, the J gene TRBJ2-7; D may be TRBD2 (5 bases). CDR1 and CDR2 (germline): SQVTM, ANQGSEA. V was clipped by 5 bases and J by 2 bases, with 10 bases between them. This CDR3 has 12 residues. CDR3 in DNA: TGCAGCGTTAAGGCGGGTACCTACGAGCAGTACTTC. It specifies CSVKAGTYEQYF.

V usage is TRBV20-1 and J usage is TRBJ2-5; 9 nucleotides line up with TRBD2. Germline CDR1 reads DFQATT; CDR2 reads SNEGSKA (reference sequence). The CDR3 spans 19 residues. The V and J ends lost 0 bases and 2 bases, in that order; junction bases with no gene match: 16. CDR3 nucleotides: TGCAGTGCTAGAGATGGCGGGGGGGGTTCCAGCAGGGGGCAAGAGACCCAGTACTTC. Amino acids: CSARDGGGGSSRGQETQYF.

The V and J genes are TRBV5-4 and TRBJ2-7; 8 nucleotides align to TRBD2. Germline values: CDR1 SGHNT, CDR2 YYREEE (reference sequence). The CDR3 totals 16 residues. The V segment lost 0 bases and the J segment 3 bases; nucleotides outside the gene matches: 8. CDR3 DNA: TGTGCCAGCAGCTTGGAATCCGGGAGGGCCTTCTACGAGCAGTACTTC. As protein: CASSLESGRAFYEQYF.

V usage is TRBV5-1 and J usage is TRBJ1-1, with D perhaps matching TRBD1 (5 bases). Trimming removed 4 bases at V and 4 bases at J, with 20 bases between. The CDR3 totals 16 residues. The V gene's germline CDR1 is SGHRS and CDR2 YFSETQ. Written as DNA, the CDR3 is TGCGCCAGCAGCGACCTGAAAAGAGGGGACTTCACTGAAGCTTTCTTT. Translating gives CASSDLKRGDFTEAFF.

The rearrangement uses TRBV18 and TRBJ2-7, with a tentative D call TRBD2 (5 bases). Trimming took off 8 bases at V and 0 bases at J, with 14 bases between the two ends. CDR1 KGHSH and CDR2 LQKENI come from the germline V gene. There are 14 residues in the CDR3. DNA of the CDR3: TGTGCCAGCCGCTCTCTGGGAGCCTCCTACGAGCAGTACTTC. Its protein is CASRSLGASYEQYF. Together with reference TRBV18 and TRBJ2-7, the CDR3 gives the full variable domain: NAGVMQNPRHLVRRRGQEARLRCSPMKGHSHVYWYRQLPEEGLKFMVYLQKENIIDESGMPKERFSAEFPKEGPSILRIQQVVRGDSAAYFCASRSLGASYEQYFGPGTRLTVT.

Here the CDR3 reads CSAGGLAGSSYNEQFF. The CDR3 nucleotides are TGCAGTGCTGGGGGACTAGCGGGTAGCTCCTACAATGAGCAGTTCTTC. V gene TRBV20-1 combines with J gene TRBJ2-1, with 12 bases lining up with TRBD2. The CDR3 sequence is 16 residues long. Germline trimming cut 5 bases from V and 0 bases from J; bases unmatched to any gene: 5. Germline V gives CDR1 DFQATT, CDR2 SNEGSKA (reference sequence).

The chain links TRBV5-6 to TRBJ1-5; D unresolved. Trimming took off 4 bases at V and 0 bases at J, with 14 bases between the two ends. The CDR3 has 16 residues. Germline V gene lookup returns CDR1 SGHDT and CDR2 YYEEEE. CDR3 loop: CASSLGRRYSNQPQHF. CDR3 sequence (DNA): TGTGCCAGCAGCCTTGGACGGCGGTATAGCAATCAGCCCCAGCATTTT.

This clonotype was counted a few times. The genes are TRBV7-9 and TRBJ2-7; the D is unclear. Germline CDR1 is SEHNR and CDR2 is FQNEAQ (reference sequence). CDR3 length equals 12 residues. Between the trimmed V and J ends, which lost 3 bases and 2 bases, there was a span of 5 bases. This chain's CDR3 is CASSLSPYEQYF. Here the CDR3 DNA reads TGTGCCAGCAGCTTGTCACCCTACGAGCAGTACTTC.

This clonotype appeared once. The chain uses TRBV6-6 and TRBJ2-1; weak D call: TRBD1 (6 bases). There are 14 residues in the CDR3. The germline V and J ends were trimmed by 6 bases and 4 bases, with 13 bases remaining between them. The germline V gene encodes CDR1 MNHNY and CDR2 SVGAGI (reference sequence). The CDR3 sequence: CASSMDRRYNEQFF. The DNA of the CDR3 is TGTGCCAGCAGCATGGACAGAAGATACAATGAGCAGTTCTTC.

This clonotype has only one observation. The chain is built from TRBV12-3 or TRBV12-4 and TRBJ2-1; TRBD2 aligns across 9 bases. This CDR3 contains 17 residues. V lost 3 bases, J lost 0 bases, and 6 bases stayed unmatched. The CDR3 nucleotides are TGTGCCAGCAGTTTTGGGGGGACTAGCAGCTCCTACAATGAGCAGTTCTTC. Protein: CASSFGGTSSSYNEQFF.

V usage is TRBV6-1 and J usage is TRBJ2-3; 14 bases are a match to TRBD2. The CDR3 runs to 18 residues. Germline V lookup: CDR1 MNHNS, CDR2 SASEGT. V lost 6 bases to trimming and J lost 3 bases; unmatched junction nucleotides: 11. The CDR3 reads CASSLTGTSGSLTDTQYF. CDR3 DNA: TGTGCCAGCAGCCTTACCGGGACTAGCGGGAGTTTGACAGATACGCAGTATTTT.

Here the CDR3 DNA reads TGTGCCAGCAGCCGAGAGACGGCTTTCTTT. This encodes CASSRETAFF. V usage is TRBV7-2 and J usage is TRBJ1-1; D remains ambiguous. The V gene lost 5 bases and the J gene lost 11 bases, with 9 bases spanning the gap. The V gene's germline CDR1 is SGHTA and CDR2 FQGNSA. The CDR3 covers 10 residues.

The CDR3 region is CASSLTGAGTGELFF. Here the CDR3 DNA reads TGTGCCAGCAGCTTAACAGGGGCAGGAACCGGGGAGCTGTTTTTT. The gene calls are TRBV7-3 and TRBJ2-2; maybe TRBD1 (5 bases). V was clipped by 0 bases and J by 5 bases, with 10 bases between them. The CDR3 runs to 15 residues. Per germline, CDR1 SGHTA and CDR2 FQGTGA.

The gene calls are TRBV5-1 and TRBJ1-1, with TRBD1 identical over 8 bases. Germline values: CDR1 SGHRS, CDR2 YFSETQ. After removal of 3 bases from V and 6 bases from J, the junction contained 13 bases not matched to a gene. This CDR3 is built from 16 residues. The CDR3 DNA sequence: TGCGCCAGCAGCTGGGGCGCAACAGGGGGAATTTCTGAAGCTTTCTTT. It codes for CASSWGATGGISEAFF.

CDR3 nucleotide sequence: TGTGCCAGCGTAGACAACCCCGGGGAGCAGTACTTC. Its translation is CASVDNPGEQYF. The chain employs TRBV6-1 and TRBJ2-7; D is unclear. Germline V gene sequence: CDR1 MNHNS, CDR2 SASEGT. This CDR3 spans 12 amino acids. The ends were cut back, 8 bases at V and 7 bases at J, with 15 bases in the middle.

The chain joins TRBV19 to TRBJ1-1, with D uncertain. The CDR3 covers 17 residues. Trimming shortened V by 7 bases and J by 1 base, and 22 bases separated the two germline ends. CDR1 and CDR2 from the germline V gene are LNHDA and SQIVND (reference sequence). For the CDR3, the DNA is TGTGCCAGTATGACGCGGTTTGAGGGAGCGTCGAACACTGAAGCTTTCTTT. Amino acids: CASMTRFEGASNTEAFF.

The rearrangement joins TRBV20-1 to TRBJ2-7; D call uncertain. Germline V lookup: CDR1 DFQATT, CDR2 SNEGSKA (reference sequence). The CDR3 is 14 residues long. V was cut by 4 bases and J by 0 bases, with 13 bases left in between. The CDR3 loop is CSANTPETSYEQYF. DNA for the CDR3: TGCAGTGCTAACACCCCGGAGACCTCCTACGAGCAGTACTTC.

This chain connects TRBV4-3 to TRBJ2-6; D not certain. The germline V and J ends were trimmed by 1 base and 0 bases, with 10 bases remaining between them. Germline values: CDR1 LGHNA, CDR2 YSLEER. The CDR3 has 17 amino acids. The CDR3 loop is CASSQVGRVSGANVLTF. The CDR3 DNA reads as TGCGCCAGCAGCCAAGTAGGCAGAGTCTCTGGGGCCAACGTCCTGACTTTC.

The V and J genes are TRBV29-1 and TRBJ2-1, with D perhaps TRBD2 (6 bases). This CDR3 is 14 amino acids long. The V and J ends lost 3 bases and 5 bases respectively, with 14 bases between them. Germline V gene sequence: CDR1 SQVTM, CDR2 ANQGSEA. Here the CDR3 reads CSVEGGKVDNEQFF. The CDR3 DNA reads TGCAGCGTTGAGGGCGGGAAGGTCGACAATGAGCAGTTCTTC.

This sequence joins TRBV6-5 and TRBJ2-7; 8 bases are shared with TRBD1. Trimming at V came to 6 bases and at J to 6 bases, leaving 13 bases not matched to a gene. CDR3 length: 15 amino acids. CDR1 and CDR2 from the germline V gene are MNHEY and SVGAGI. The CDR3 coding sequence is TGTGCCAGCAGACTGGCCCAGGGGGCGGCGAGCGAGCAGTACTTC. Translated: CASRLAQGAASEQYF.

CDR3 DNA sequence: TGCAGTGCTATAAAACAGGGAACTAACTATGGCTACACCTTC. Protein: CSAIKQGTNYGYTF. The V gene is TRBV20-1, the J gene TRBJ1-2; tentatively, D is TRBD1 (6 bases). CDR1 is DFQATT, CDR2 SNEGSKA, per germline (reference sequence). The length of the CDR3 is 14 residues. Trimming removed 4 bases at V and 0 bases at J, with 12 bases between.

V and J are TRBV11-2 and TRBJ2-7; no firm D call. The CDR3 spans 12 residues. V lost 1 base to trimming and J lost 7 bases, with 8 bases between them. Per the germline V gene, CDR1 is SGHAT and CDR2 is FQNNGV. CDR3 sequence (DNA): TGTGCCAGCAGCTTAGTACTCCGGGAGCAGTACTTC. Translated, it gives CASSLVLREQYF.

This rearrangement joins TRBV19 to TRBJ2-6, with D unresolved. Deletions cut 7 bases from V and 0 bases from J, with 7 bases between. The CDR3 contains 14 residues. Germline loops: CDR1 LNHDA, CDR2 SQIVND (reference sequence). Here the CDR3 reads CASTLDSGANVLTF. CDR3 nucleotides: TGTGCCAGTACCTTGGACTCTGGGGCCAACGTCCTGACTTTC.

The chain links TRBV5-1 to TRBJ2-1; D possibly corresponds to TRBD1 (6 bases). CDR3 length equals 14 residues. V was cut by 4 bases and J by 10 bases, with 18 bases left in between. CDR1 SGHRS and CDR2 YFSETQ come from the germline V gene. CDR3 amino acids: CASSPGVGAEEQFF. The CDR3 coding sequence is TGCGCCAGCAGCCCCGGGGTGGGGGCGGAGGAGCAGTTCTTC. Combining the CDR3 with reference TRBV5-1 and TRBJ2-1 gives the whole variable domain KAGVTQTPRYLIKTRGQQVTLSCSPISGHRSVSWYQQTPGQGLQFLFEYFSETQRNKGNFPGRFSGRQFSNSRSEMNVSTLELGDSALYLCASSPGVGAEEQFFGPGTRLTVL.

The chain carries TRBV19 and TRBJ2-1; D may be TRBD2 (6 bases). Trimming shortened V by 8 bases and J by 7 bases, and 9 bases separated the two germline ends. This CDR3 has 11 amino acids. Germline-derived CDR1 and CDR2 are LNHDA and SQIVND (reference sequence). CDR3 in DNA: TGTGCCAGTCAACGGGGGAATGAGCAGTTCTTC. Encoded protein: CASQRGNEQFF. Full variable domain (remainder filled in from reference TRBV19 and TRBJ2-1): DGGITQSPKYLFRKEGQNVTLSCEQNLNHDAMYWYRQDPGQGLRLIYYSQIVNDFQKGDIAEGYSVSREKKESFPLTVTSAQKNPTAFYLCASQRGNEQFFGPGTRLTVL.